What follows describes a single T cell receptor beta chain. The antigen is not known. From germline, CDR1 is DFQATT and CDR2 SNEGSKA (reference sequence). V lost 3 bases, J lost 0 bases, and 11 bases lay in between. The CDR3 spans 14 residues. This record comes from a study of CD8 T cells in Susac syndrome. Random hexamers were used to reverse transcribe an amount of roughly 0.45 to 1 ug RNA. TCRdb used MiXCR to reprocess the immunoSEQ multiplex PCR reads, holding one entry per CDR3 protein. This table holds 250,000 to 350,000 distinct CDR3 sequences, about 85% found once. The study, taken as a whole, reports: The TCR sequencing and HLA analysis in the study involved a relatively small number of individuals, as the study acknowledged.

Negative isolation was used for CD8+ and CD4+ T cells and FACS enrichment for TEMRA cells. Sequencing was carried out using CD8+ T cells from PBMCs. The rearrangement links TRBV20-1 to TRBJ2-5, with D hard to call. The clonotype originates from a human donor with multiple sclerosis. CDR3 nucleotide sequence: TGCAGTGCTAGTCCTGTAATGCACCAAGAGACCCAGTACTTC. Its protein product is CSASPVMHQETQYF.